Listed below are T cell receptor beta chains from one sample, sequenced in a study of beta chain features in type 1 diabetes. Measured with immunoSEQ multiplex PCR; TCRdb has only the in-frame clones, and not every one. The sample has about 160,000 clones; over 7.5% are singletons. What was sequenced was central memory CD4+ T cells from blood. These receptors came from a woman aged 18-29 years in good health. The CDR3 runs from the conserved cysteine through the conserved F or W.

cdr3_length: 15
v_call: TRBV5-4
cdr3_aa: CASSSPGGPYNEQFF

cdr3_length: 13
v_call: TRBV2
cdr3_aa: CASSGQGAGELFF

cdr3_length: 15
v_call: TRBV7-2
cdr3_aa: CASSWNRGANEKLFF

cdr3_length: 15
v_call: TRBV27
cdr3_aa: CASSSVRGKGAGQYF

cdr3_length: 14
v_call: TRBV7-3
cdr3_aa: CASSPGTSGQTQYF

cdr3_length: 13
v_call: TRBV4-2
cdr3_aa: CASSRDRGETQYF

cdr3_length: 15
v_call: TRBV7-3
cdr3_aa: CASSLAQGSYNEQFF

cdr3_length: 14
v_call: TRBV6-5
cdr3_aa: CASSWGHGKEKLFF

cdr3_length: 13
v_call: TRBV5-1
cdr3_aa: CASSLLGGGEQFF

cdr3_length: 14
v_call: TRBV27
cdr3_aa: CASSLAGYEDTQYF

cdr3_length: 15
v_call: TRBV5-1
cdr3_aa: CASSLEPGDYYGYTF

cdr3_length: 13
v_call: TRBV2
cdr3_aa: CASSPQGNQPQHF

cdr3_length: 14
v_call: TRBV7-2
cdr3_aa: CASSLGRGGETQYF

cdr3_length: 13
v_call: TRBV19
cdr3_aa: CASSIRERETQYF

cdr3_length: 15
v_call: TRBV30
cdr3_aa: CAWSLDRAGNSPLHF